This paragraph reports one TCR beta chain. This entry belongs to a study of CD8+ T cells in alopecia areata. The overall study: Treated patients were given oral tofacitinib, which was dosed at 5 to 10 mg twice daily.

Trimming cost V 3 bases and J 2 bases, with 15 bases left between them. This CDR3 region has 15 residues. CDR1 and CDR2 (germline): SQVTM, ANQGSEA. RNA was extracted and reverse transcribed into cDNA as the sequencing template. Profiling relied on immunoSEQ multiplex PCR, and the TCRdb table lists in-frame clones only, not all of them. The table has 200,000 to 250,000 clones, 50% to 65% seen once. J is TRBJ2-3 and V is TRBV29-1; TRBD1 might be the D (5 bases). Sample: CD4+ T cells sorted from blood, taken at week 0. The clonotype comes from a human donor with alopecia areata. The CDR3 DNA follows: TGCAGCGTTGACCGACAGCCCTTGGTCACAGATACGCAGTATTTT. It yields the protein CSVDRQPLVTDTQYF.